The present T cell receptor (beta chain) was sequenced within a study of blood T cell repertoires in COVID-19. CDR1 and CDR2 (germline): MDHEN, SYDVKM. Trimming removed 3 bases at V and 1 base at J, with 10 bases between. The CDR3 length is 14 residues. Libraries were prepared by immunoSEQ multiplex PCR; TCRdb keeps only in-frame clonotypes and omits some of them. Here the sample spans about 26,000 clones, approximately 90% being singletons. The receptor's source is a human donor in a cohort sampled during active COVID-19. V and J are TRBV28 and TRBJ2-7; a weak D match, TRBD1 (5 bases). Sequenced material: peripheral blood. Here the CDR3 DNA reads TGTGCCAGCAGTTTGCCCGACAGATCCTACGAGCAGTACTTC. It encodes CASSLPDRSYEQYF.